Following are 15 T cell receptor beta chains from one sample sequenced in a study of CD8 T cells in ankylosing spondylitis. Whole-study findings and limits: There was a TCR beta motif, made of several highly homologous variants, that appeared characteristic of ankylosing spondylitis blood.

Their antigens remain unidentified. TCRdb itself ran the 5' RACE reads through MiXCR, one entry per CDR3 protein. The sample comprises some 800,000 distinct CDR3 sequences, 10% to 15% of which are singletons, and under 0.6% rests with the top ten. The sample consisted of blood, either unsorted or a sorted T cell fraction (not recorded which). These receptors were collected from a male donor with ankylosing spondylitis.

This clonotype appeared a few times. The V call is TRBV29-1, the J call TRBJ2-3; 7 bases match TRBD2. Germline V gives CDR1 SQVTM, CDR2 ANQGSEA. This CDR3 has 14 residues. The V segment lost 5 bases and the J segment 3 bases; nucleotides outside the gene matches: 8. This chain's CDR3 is CSVNGGGDTDTQYF. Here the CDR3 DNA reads TGCAGCGTTAATGGCGGGGGAGATACAGATACGCAGTATTTT.

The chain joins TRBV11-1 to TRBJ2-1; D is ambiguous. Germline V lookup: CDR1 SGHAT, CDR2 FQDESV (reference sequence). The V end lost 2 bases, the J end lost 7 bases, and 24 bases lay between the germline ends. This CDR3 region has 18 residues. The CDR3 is CASSLKGTALEDANEQFF. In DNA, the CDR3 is TGTGCCAGCAGCTTAAAAGGAACGGCCCTAGAGGACGCGAATGAGCAGTTCTTC.

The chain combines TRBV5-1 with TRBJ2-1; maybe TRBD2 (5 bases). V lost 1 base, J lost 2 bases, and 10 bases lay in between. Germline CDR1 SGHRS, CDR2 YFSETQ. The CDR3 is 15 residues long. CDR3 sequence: CASSLREIAYNEQFF. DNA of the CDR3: TGCGCCAGCAGCTTGAGGGAGATCGCCTACAATGAGCAGTTCTTC. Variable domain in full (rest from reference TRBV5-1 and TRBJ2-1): KAGVTQTPRYLIKTRGQQVTLSCSPISGHRSVSWYQQTPGQGLQFLFEYFSETQRNKGNFPGRFSGRQFSNSRSEMNVSTLELGDSALYLCASSLREIAYNEQFFGPGTRLTVL.

The CDR3 here is CASSASVLGIGYTF. The CDR3 region has the DNA TGTGCCAGCAGTGCCTCGGTTCTGGGGATAGGCTACACCTTC. The J gene is TRBJ1-2, the V gene TRBV12-3 or TRBV12-4; D uncertain. The CDR3 has 14 amino acids. V was cut by 5 bases and J by 8 bases, with 18 bases left in between.

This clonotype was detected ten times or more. The CDR3 DNA follows: TGTGCCAGCAGCGTAGACGGGACTTCTTACACCGGGGAGCTGTTTTTT. Its protein product is CASSVDGTSYTGELFF. The chain couples TRBV9 to TRBJ2-2; possible D gene TRBD2, 6 bases. CDR1 and CDR2 from the germline V gene are SGDLS and YYNGEE. The germline V and J ends were trimmed by 0 bases and 3 bases, with 12 bases remaining between them. The CDR3 contains 16 residues.

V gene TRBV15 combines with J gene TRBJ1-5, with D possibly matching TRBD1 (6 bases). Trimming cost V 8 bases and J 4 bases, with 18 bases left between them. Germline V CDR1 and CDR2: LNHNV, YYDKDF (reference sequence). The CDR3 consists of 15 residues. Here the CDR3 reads CATRTGPVGNQPQHF. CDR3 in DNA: TGTGCCACCCGTACAGGGCCAGTAGGAAATCAGCCCCAGCATTTT.

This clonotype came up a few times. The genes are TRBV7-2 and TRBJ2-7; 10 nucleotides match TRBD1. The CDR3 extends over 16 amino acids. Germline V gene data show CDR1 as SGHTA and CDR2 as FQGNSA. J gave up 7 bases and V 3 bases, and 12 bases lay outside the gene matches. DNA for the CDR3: TGTGCCAGCAGCTTGCTCCAAGTGAGACAGGGGGCAGAGCAGTACTTC. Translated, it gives CASSLLQVRQGAEQYF. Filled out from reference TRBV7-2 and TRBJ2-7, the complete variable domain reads GAGVSQSPSNKVTEKGKDVELRCDPISGHTALYWYRQSLGQGLEFLIYFQGNSAPDKSGLPSDRFSAERTGGSVSTLTIQRTQQEDSAVYLCASSLLQVRQGAEQYFGPGTRLTVT.

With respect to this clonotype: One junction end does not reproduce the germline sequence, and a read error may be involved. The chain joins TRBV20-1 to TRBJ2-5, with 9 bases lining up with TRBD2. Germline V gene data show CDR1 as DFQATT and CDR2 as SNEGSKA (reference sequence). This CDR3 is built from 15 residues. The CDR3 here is CNARDRPSGEETQYF. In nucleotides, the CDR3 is TGCAATGCTAGAGATAGGCCTAGCGGGGAAGAGACCCAGTACTTC.

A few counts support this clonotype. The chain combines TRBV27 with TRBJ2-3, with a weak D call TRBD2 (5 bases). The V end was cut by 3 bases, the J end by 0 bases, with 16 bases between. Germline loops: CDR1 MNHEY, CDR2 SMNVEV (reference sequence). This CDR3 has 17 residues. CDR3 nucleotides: TGTGCCAGCAGTTTCTTAGGGAGCGGAGATAGCACAGATACGCAGTATTTT. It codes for CASSFLGSGDSTDTQYF.

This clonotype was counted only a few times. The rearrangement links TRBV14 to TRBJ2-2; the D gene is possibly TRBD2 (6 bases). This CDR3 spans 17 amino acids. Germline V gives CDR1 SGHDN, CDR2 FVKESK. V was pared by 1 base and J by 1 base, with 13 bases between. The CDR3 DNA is TGTGCCAGCAGCCAAGGGTCGGGACTGAAGAACACCGGGGAGCTGTTTTTT. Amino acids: CASSQGSGLKNTGELFF.

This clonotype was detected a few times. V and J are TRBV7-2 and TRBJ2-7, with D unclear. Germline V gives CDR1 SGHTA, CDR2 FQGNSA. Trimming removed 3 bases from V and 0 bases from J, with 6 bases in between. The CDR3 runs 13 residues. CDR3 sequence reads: CASSLRPSYEQYF. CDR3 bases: TGTGCCAGCAGCTTGCGTCCCTCCTACGAGCAGTACTTC.

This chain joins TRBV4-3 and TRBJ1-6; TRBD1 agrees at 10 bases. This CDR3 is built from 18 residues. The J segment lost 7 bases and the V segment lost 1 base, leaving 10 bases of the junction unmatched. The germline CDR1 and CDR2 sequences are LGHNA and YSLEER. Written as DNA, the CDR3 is TGCGCCAGCAGCCAAGGGATGGTTAGGGGACAGGGGAATTCACCCCTCCACTTT. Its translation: CASSQGMVRGQGNSPLHF.

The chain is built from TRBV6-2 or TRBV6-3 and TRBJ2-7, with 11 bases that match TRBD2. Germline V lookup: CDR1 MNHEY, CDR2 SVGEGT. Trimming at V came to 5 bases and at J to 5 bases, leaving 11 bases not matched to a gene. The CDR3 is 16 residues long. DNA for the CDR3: TGTGCCAGCAGTAGGCGACTAGCGGGACCTTTTAACGAGCAGTACTTC. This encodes CASSRRLAGPFNEQYF.

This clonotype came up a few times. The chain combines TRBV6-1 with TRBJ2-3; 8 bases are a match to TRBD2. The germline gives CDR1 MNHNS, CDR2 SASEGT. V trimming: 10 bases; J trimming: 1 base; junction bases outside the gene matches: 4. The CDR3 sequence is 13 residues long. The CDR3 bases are TGTGCCACTCGGGGGGGCGGCACAGATACGCAGTATTTT. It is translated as CATRGGGTDTQYF.

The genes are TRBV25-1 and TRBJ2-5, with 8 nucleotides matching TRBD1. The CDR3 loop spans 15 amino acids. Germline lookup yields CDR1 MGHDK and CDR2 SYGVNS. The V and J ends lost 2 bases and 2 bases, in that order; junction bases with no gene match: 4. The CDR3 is CASSETGGIQETQYF. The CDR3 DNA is TGTGCCAGCAGTGAAACAGGGGGGATTCAAGAGACCCAGTACTTC.